The rows below give T cell receptor beta chains drawn from one sample of a study of cytomegalovirus exposure and HLA in healthy donors. Assay used: immunoSEQ multiplex PCR; TCRdb lists only in-frame clones, some missing. The sample carries about 94,000 clones, about three fifths recorded once. Sample: PBMCs. These receptors were taken from a man aged 30 to 45 in good health and CMV-seronegative. Each CDR3 is given with its conserved first and last residue. The order of the fields is clone size, J gene, D gene, V gene, CDR3 protein, CDR3 DNA. A D gene is named only where the DNA matches it firmly. Not every row has a clone size; where given, it reads once, few, many or a size class.

clone_size: .
j_call: TRBJ2-2
d_call: TRBD1
v_call: TRBV5-1
cdr3_aa: CASSDPGQGISGELFF
cdr3_nt: TGCGCCAGCAGCGATCCGGGACAGGGGATCTCCGGGGAGCTGTTTTTT

clone_size: .
j_call: TRBJ1-6
d_call: .
v_call: TRBV7-6
cdr3_aa: CASSLRVLSSYNSPLHF
cdr3_nt: TGTGCCAGCAGCTTACGCGTGTTAAGCTCCTATAATTCACCCCTCCACTTT

clone_size: few
j_call: TRBJ2-7
d_call: TRBD2
v_call: TRBV9
cdr3_aa: CASSIGTSGRDPYEQYF
cdr3_nt: TGTGCCAGCAGCATCGGGACTAGCGGGAGGGATCCCTACGAGCAGTACTTC

clone_size: .
j_call: TRBJ2-7
d_call: .
v_call: TRBV4-2
cdr3_aa: CASSQERHFGGDEQYF
cdr3_nt: TGTGCCAGCAGCCAAGAACGGCACTTCGGAGGGGACGAGCAGTACTTC

clone_size: .
j_call: TRBJ2-3
d_call: TRBD2
v_call: TRBV27
cdr3_aa: CASSPRGLAGALTDTQYF
cdr3_nt: TGTGCCAGCAGCCCTCGGGGACTAGCGGGAGCCCTCACAGATACGCAGTATTTT

clone_size: few
j_call: TRBJ2-7
d_call: TRBD2
v_call: TRBV5-1
cdr3_aa: CASTLGGSSSSYEQYF
cdr3_nt: TGCGCCAGCACCCTGGGAGGGTCCTCAAGCTCCTACGAGCAGTACTTC

clone_size: few
j_call: TRBJ1-1
d_call: .
v_call: TRBV10-3
cdr3_aa: CAILLREGTEAFF
cdr3_nt: TGTGCCATCCTTCTAAGGGAGGGCACTGAAGCTTTCTTT

clone_size: few
j_call: TRBJ2-1
d_call: TRBD2
v_call: TRBV5-1
cdr3_aa: CASSLNLAEEQFF
cdr3_nt: TGCGCCAGCAGCTTGAACCTAGCGGAGGAGCAGTTCTTC

clone_size: few
j_call: TRBJ2-2
d_call: TRBD1
v_call: TRBV19
cdr3_aa: CASSRQGNTGELFF
cdr3_nt: TGTGCCAGTAGTCGACAGGGGAACACCGGGGAGCTGTTTTTT

clone_size: .
j_call: TRBJ1-5
d_call: .
v_call: TRBV19
cdr3_aa: CASSAGLLGYNQPQHF
cdr3_nt: TGTGCCAGTAGTGCGGGACTTCTAGGTTACAATCAGCCCCAGCATTTT

clone_size: .
j_call: TRBJ2-2
d_call: TRBD2
v_call: TRBV9
cdr3_aa: CASGQGRTSGDGELFF
cdr3_nt: TGTGCCAGCGGACAAGGGAGGACTAGCGGGGACGGGGAGCTGTTTTTT

clone_size: .
j_call: TRBJ1-4
d_call: TRBD1
v_call: TRBV28
cdr3_aa: CASRSGQSNEKLFF
cdr3_nt: TGTGCCAGCAGATCGGGACAGTCGAATGAAAAACTGTTTTTT

clone_size: .
j_call: TRBJ1-5
d_call: TRBD1
v_call: TRBV27
cdr3_aa: CASSDRGSQPQHF
cdr3_nt: TGTGCCAGTAGCGACAGGGGAAGTCAGCCCCAGCATTTT

clone_size: .
j_call: TRBJ2-1
d_call: TRBD1
v_call: TRBV18
cdr3_aa: CASSPLTGGNEQFF
cdr3_nt: TGTGCCAGCTCACCATTAACAGGGGGGAATGAGCAGTTCTTC

clone_size: .
j_call: TRBJ2-7
d_call: .
v_call: TRBV28
cdr3_aa: CASSPGSLPGEQYF
cdr3_nt: TGTGCCAGCAGTCCTGGGAGCCTCCCGGGCGAGCAGTACTTC

clone_size: few
j_call: TRBJ1-5
d_call: .
v_call: TRBV15
cdr3_aa: CATSRETPAGGNQPQHF
cdr3_nt: TGTGCCACCAGCAGAGAGACTCCTGCGGGGGGCAATCAGCCCCAGCATTTT

clone_size: .
j_call: TRBJ2-7
d_call: TRBD1
v_call: TRBV9
cdr3_aa: CASSGGTGGYEQYF
cdr3_nt: TGTGCCAGCAGCGGGGGGACAGGTGGGTACGAGCAGTACTTC

clone_size: .
j_call: TRBJ2-7
d_call: TRBD2
v_call: TRBV7-9
cdr3_aa: CASSLGGLYEQYF
cdr3_nt: TGTGCCAGCAGCTTAGGGGGACTATACGAGCAGTACTTC

clone_size: .
j_call: TRBJ2-3
d_call: TRBD2
v_call: TRBV9
cdr3_aa: CASISGTSDTDTQYF
cdr3_nt: TGTGCCAGCATTAGTGGGACTAGCGACACAGATACGCAGTATTTT

clone_size: .
j_call: TRBJ2-4
d_call: .
v_call: TRBV5-4
cdr3_aa: CASSLDRGGNIQYF
cdr3_nt: TGTGCCAGCAGCTTGGACAGGGGGGGAAACATTCAGTACTTC

clone_size: .
j_call: TRBJ1-3
d_call: .
v_call: TRBV6-6
cdr3_aa: CASSLEAPWGNTIYF
cdr3_nt: TGTGCCAGCAGCCTCGAGGCCCCCTGGGGAAACACCATATATTTT

clone_size: few
j_call: TRBJ1-6
d_call: TRBD1
v_call: TRBV5-8
cdr3_aa: CASSSRDRAMNSPLHF
cdr3_nt: TGTGCCAGCAGCTCCCGGGACAGGGCAATGAATTCACCCCTCCACTTT

clone_size: .
j_call: TRBJ1-5
d_call: .
v_call: TRBV19
cdr3_aa: CASSLPPTGWVNQPQHF
cdr3_nt: TGTGCCAGTAGTCTTCCTCCTACAGGGTGGGTCAATCAGCCCCAGCATTTT

clone_size: .
j_call: TRBJ1-1
d_call: .
v_call: TRBV9
cdr3_aa: CASSGATGADTEAFF
cdr3_nt: TGTGCCAGCAGTGGCGCCACAGGTGCGGACACTGAAGCTTTCTTT

clone_size: .
j_call: TRBJ2-7
d_call: TRBD1
v_call: TRBV28
cdr3_aa: CATRRQGKVYEQYF
cdr3_nt: TGTGCTACGAGAAGACAGGGGAAAGTGTACGAGCAGTACTTC

clone_size: few
j_call: TRBJ2-7
d_call: .
v_call: TRBV6-5
cdr3_aa: CASHGNSYEQYF
cdr3_nt: TGTGCCAGCCACGGGAACTCCTACGAGCAGTACTTC

clone_size: few
j_call: TRBJ2-1
d_call: TRBD2
v_call: TRBV9
cdr3_aa: CASSVVSGPYNEQFF
cdr3_nt: TGTGCCAGCAGCGTAGTTAGCGGGCCCTACAATGAGCAGTTCTTC

clone_size: once
j_call: TRBJ2-2
d_call: TRBD1
v_call: TRBV30
cdr3_aa: CAWSKDRVQAGELFF
cdr3_nt: TGTGCCTGGAGTAAAGACAGGGTTCAAGCCGGGGAGCTGTTTTTT

clone_size: .
j_call: TRBJ2-7
d_call: TRBD1
v_call: TRBV5-1
cdr3_aa: CASSLPPTGGNYEQYF
cdr3_nt: TGCGCCAGCAGCCTCCCCCCTACAGGGGGCAACTACGAGCAGTACTTC

clone_size: .
j_call: TRBJ2-1
d_call: .
v_call: TRBV20-1
cdr3_aa: CSASLWAGQFF
cdr3_nt: TGCAGTGCATCATTGTGGGCGGGGCAGTTCTTC

clone_size: .
j_call: TRBJ1-2
d_call: .
v_call: TRBV7-2
cdr3_aa: CASSLVGDANYGYTF
cdr3_nt: TGTGCCAGCAGCCTTGTGGGAGACGCTAACTATGGCTACACCTTC

clone_size: .
j_call: TRBJ2-7
d_call: .
v_call: TRBV18
cdr3_aa: CASSPIRGLSYEQYF
cdr3_nt: TGTGCCAGCTCACCAATAAGGGGCCTATCCTACGAGCAGTACTTC

clone_size: .
j_call: TRBJ1-3
d_call: .
v_call: TRBV6-5
cdr3_aa: CASSYSRAVSGNTIYF
cdr3_nt: TGTGCCAGCAGTTACTCCAGGGCAGTCTCTGGAAACACCATATATTTT

clone_size: .
j_call: TRBJ1-5
d_call: .
v_call: TRBV2
cdr3_aa: CASHRGGSNQPQHF
cdr3_nt: TGTGCCAGCCATCGGGGGGGGAGCAATCAGCCCCAGCATTTT

clone_size: .
j_call: TRBJ2-1
d_call: TRBD2
v_call: TRBV7-2
cdr3_aa: CASSLQASGRGANEQFF
cdr3_nt: TGTGCCAGCAGCTTACAGGCTAGCGGGAGGGGGGCGAATGAGCAGTTCTTC

clone_size: .
j_call: TRBJ2-5
d_call: TRBD1
v_call: TRBV7-3
cdr3_aa: CASSLTSGNRGSETQYF
cdr3_nt: TGTGCCAGCAGCTTAACTTCCGGGAACAGGGGATCAGAGACCCAGTACTTC

clone_size: .
j_call: TRBJ2-1
d_call: .
v_call: TRBV28
cdr3_aa: CASTRGTNEQFF
cdr3_nt: TGTGCCAGCACTCGGGGGACTAATGAGCAGTTCTTC

clone_size: .
j_call: TRBJ2-7
d_call: .
v_call: TRBV5-1
cdr3_aa: CASSFETNTYEQYF
cdr3_nt: TGCGCCAGCAGCTTTGAGACAAATACCTACGAGCAGTACTTC

clone_size: .
j_call: TRBJ1-1
d_call: TRBD1
v_call: TRBV5-1
cdr3_aa: CASRYQAGTENTEAFF
cdr3_nt: TGCGCCAGCAGATACCAGGCCGGGACAGAGAACACTGAAGCTTTCTTT

clone_size: few
j_call: TRBJ2-5
d_call: TRBD1
v_call: TRBV5-4
cdr3_aa: CASSLAGTGAQETQYF
cdr3_nt: TGTGCCAGCAGCTTGGCCGGGACAGGCGCCCAAGAGACCCAGTACTTC

clone_size: .
j_call: TRBJ1-4
d_call: TRBD1
v_call: TRBV11-2
cdr3_aa: CASSSGTGTNEKLFF
cdr3_nt: TGTGCCAGCAGCTCGGGGACAGGAACCAATGAAAAACTGTTTTTT

clone_size: few
j_call: TRBJ2-7
d_call: .
v_call: TRBV6-1
cdr3_aa: CASKLGLSSYEQYF
cdr3_nt: TGTGCCAGCAAACTAGGATTATCCTCCTACGAGCAGTACTTC

clone_size: .
j_call: TRBJ2-7
d_call: TRBD2
v_call: TRBV6-6
cdr3_aa: CASSYSTSGGPYEQYF
cdr3_nt: TGTGCCAGCAGTTACTCTACTAGCGGGGGGCCCTACGAGCAGTACTTC

clone_size: once
j_call: TRBJ2-6
d_call: .
v_call: TRBV6-4
cdr3_aa: CASSDGWGPGANVLTF
cdr3_nt: TGTGCCAGCAGTGACGGATGGGGGCCTGGGGCCAACGTCCTGACTTTC

clone_size: .
j_call: TRBJ1-2
d_call: TRBD1
v_call: TRBV2
cdr3_aa: CASSEGQGSGYTF
cdr3_nt: TGTGCCAGCAGCGAGGGACAGGGATCTGGCTACACCTTC

clone_size: few
j_call: TRBJ1-5
d_call: .
v_call: TRBV7-2
cdr3_aa: CASSLESGIGNQPQHF
cdr3_nt: TGTGCCAGCAGCTTAGAATCGGGGATCGGCAATCAGCCCCAGCATTTT

clone_size: few
j_call: TRBJ1-6
d_call: .
v_call: TRBV4-1
cdr3_aa: CASSQVGTGNSPLHF
cdr3_nt: TGCGCCAGCAGCCAAGTTGGAACAGGAAATTCACCCCTCCACTTT